Listed here are 32 T cell receptor beta chains from one sample, sequenced in a study of T cells in Graves' hyperthyroidism and ophthalmopathy. TCR beta CDR3 regions were amplified from RNA transcripts. During a first-round RT-PCR of the TCR CDR3, the HTBI primer set was used. TCRdb itself ran the multiplex PCR reads through MiXCR, one entry per CDR3 protein. This sample has 280,000 or so distinct CDR3 sequences, with roughly 15% found just once. Sequences were obtained from blood. These receptors were obtained from a woman in her 50s with Graves' hyperthyroidism that later progressed to Graves' ophthalmopathy.

This clonotype appeared many times. CDR3 residues: CASSLLGSQETQYF. As DNA, the CDR3 is TGTGCCAGCAGCCTCCTCGGGTCTCAAGAGACCCAGTACTTC. The rearrangement uses TRBV2 and TRBJ2-5; D gene ambiguous. The V gene lost 6 bases and the J gene lost 2 bases, with 13 bases spanning the gap. The germline V gene has CDR1 SNHLY and CDR2 FYNNEI. This CDR3 has 14 residues.

This clonotype was observed at least ten times. The chain employs TRBV6-1 and TRBJ2-1; D not resolved. The CDR3 is made up of 14 amino acids. The V and J ends lost 1 base and 1 base respectively, with 5 bases between them. CDR1 MNHNS and CDR2 SASEGT come from the germline V gene. The CDR3, as DNA: TGTGCCAGCAGTGAAGAGGGTTCCTACAATGAGCAGTTCTTC. It specifies CASSEEGSYNEQFF.

This clonotype has a handful of counts. The chain couples TRBV30 to TRBJ2-3, with D possibly being TRBD2 (6 bases). The germline V gene encodes CDR1 GTSNPN and CDR2 SVGIG (reference sequence). There are 15 residues in the CDR3. Trimming pared 2 bases from V and 0 bases from J, leaving 12 bases between. The chain's CDR3 is CAWSSPGLSTDTQYF. In nucleotides, the CDR3 is TGTGCCTGGAGTTCTCCGGGACTGAGCACAGATACGCAGTATTTT.

This clonotype was detected only a few times. A much larger clone lies one base from this, so it may be a read error. CDR3 sequence: CASTPLGQARGETRYF. CDR3 bases: TGTGCCAGCACACCTTTAGGACAGGCCAGAGGGGAGACCCGGTACTTC. The rearrangement uses TRBV3-1 and TRBJ2-5; TRBD1 matches at 7 bases. Germline CDR1 and CDR2: LGHDT and YNNKEL (reference sequence). This CDR3 is built from 16 residues.

This clonotype was counted many times. The chain carries TRBV5-6 and TRBJ2-2; D unclear. Germline CDR1 reads SGHDT; CDR2 reads YYEEEE. V was pared by 2 bases and J by 4 bases, with 0 bases between. CDR3 length: 11 residues. CDR3 nucleotides: TGTGCCAGCAGCTTCACCGGGGAGCTGTTTTTT. This gives the protein CASSFTGELFF.

This clonotype was detected ten times or more. The genes are TRBV28 and TRBJ1-2; D ambiguous. Germline-derived CDR1 and CDR2 are MDHEN and SYDVKM. Trimming removed 3 bases at V and 2 bases at J, with 7 bases between. The CDR3 has 13 amino acids. CDR3 DNA sequence: TGTGCCAGCAGTTTTGCACCAAACTATGGCTACACCTTC. This sequence encodes CASSFAPNYGYTF.

To note about this clonotype: A much larger clonotype is one base distant, so this may be a read error. The chain recombines TRBV12-5 with TRBJ1-1; D may be TRBD1 (5 bases). The germline V and J ends were trimmed by 4 bases and 10 bases, with 13 bases remaining between them. Germline loops: CDR1 LGHNT, CDR2 FRNRAP. The CDR3 is 12 amino acids. The CDR3 DNA reads as TGTGCTAGTGGTTATGACAGTATTGGAGCTTTCTTT. It translates to CASGYDSIGAFF.

In its sample, this clonotype was seen many times. The chain couples TRBV28 to TRBJ1-3; 9 bases line up with TRBD1. V was pared by 5 bases and J by 3 bases, with 8 bases of the junction left unmatched. The CDR3 runs to 16 residues. Germline V lookup: CDR1 MDHEN, CDR2 SYDVKM. The CDR3 nucleotides are TGTGCCAGCAGTCGGCAATGGACAGGGGTTGGAAACACCATATATTTT. It codes for CASSRQWTGVGNTIYF.

The V gene is TRBV7-3, the J gene TRBJ2-1, with 9 positions matching TRBD2. From germline, CDR1 is SGHTA and CDR2 FQGTGA. The CDR3 covers 14 residues. V shed 2 bases, J shed 11 bases, and the junction held 7 bases outside the gene matches. The CDR3 DNA sequence: TGTGCCAGCAGCTTACGGCGCCTAGCGGGACAGCAGTTCTTC. Translating gives CASSLRRLAGQQFF.

This clonotype was seen a few times. The chain carries TRBV4-1 and TRBJ1-2, with D uncertain. CDR1 is MGHRA and CDR2 is YSYEKL in the germline V gene. Trimming took off 5 bases at V and 5 bases at J, with 9 bases between the two ends. The CDR3 contains 12 residues. The CDR3 nucleotides are TGCGCCAGCAGCTTTGGGATGTATGGCTACACCTTC. Protein: CASSFGMYGYTF.

The chain joins TRBV5-1 to TRBJ1-3; D is perhaps TRBD1 (6 bases). From germline, CDR1 is SGHRS and CDR2 YFSETQ. The CDR3 length is 17 residues. Trimming shortened V by 0 bases and J by 0 bases, and 13 bases separated the two germline ends. The DNA for the CDR3 is TGCGCCAGCAGCTTGGTTGCGGGGGACAACTCTGGAAACACCATATATTTT. This gives the protein CASSLVAGDNSGNTIYF.

This clonotype was seen just once. V usage is TRBV7-2 and J usage is TRBJ2-7; TRBD2 matches 10 bases. The CDR3 spans 16 residues. V lost 1 base and J lost 7; bases outside the gene matches: 10. Germline-derived CDR1 and CDR2 are SGHTA and FQGNSA. The CDR3 DNA follows: TGTGCCAGCAGCTTAGTCCATCTTAGCGGGAGGAAAGAGCAGTACTTC. Protein product: CASSLVHLSGRKEQYF.

This clonotype was counted at least ten times. The chain recombines TRBV7-9 with TRBJ2-1; the match to TRBD2 covers 9 bases. V lost 2 bases and J lost 2; bases outside the gene matches: 4. Germline V gene sequence: CDR1 SEHNR, CDR2 FQNEAQ (reference sequence). The CDR3 is made up of 16 amino acids. CDR3 DNA sequence: TGTGCCAGCAGCTTATCCCTAGCGGGGACCTACAATGAGCAGTTCTTC. Translated: CASSLSLAGTYNEQFF.

The CDR3 loop is CASSLARFGDSPLHF. CDR3 nucleotide sequence: TGCGCCAGCAGCTTGGCGCGATTTGGGGATTCACCCCTCCACTTT. The gene calls are TRBV5-1 and TRBJ1-6; no reliable D call. This CDR3 has 15 amino acids. Trimming stripped 0 bases from V and 8 bases from J, with 12 bases between. Looked up from germline, CDR1 is SGHRS and CDR2 is YFSETQ.

The chain links TRBV20-1 to TRBJ1-5; 9 bases match TRBD1. The CDR3 sequence is 12 residues long. The germline CDR1 and CDR2 sequences are DFQATT and SNEGSKA (reference sequence). The DNA of the CDR3 is TGCAGCGGGGGACAGGGAGGAGGGTTCCAGCATTTT. It translates to CSGGQGGGFQHF.

This clonotype was seen repeatedly, ten times or more. The V and J genes are TRBV7-2 and TRBJ1-1; D not certain. The CDR3 spans 13 residues. Germline CDR1 reads SGHTA; CDR2 reads FQGNSA. V lost 1 base to trimming and J lost 3 bases, with 6 bases between them. The CDR3 DNA is TGTGCCAGCAGCTTAGGACGATACACTGAAGCTTTCTTT. Its translation: CASSLGRYTEAFF.

The sample holds a few counts of this clonotype. The chain joins TRBV10-3 to TRBJ1-6; D is unclear. Trimming pared 3 bases from V and 9 bases from J, leaving 9 bases between. The germline CDR1 and CDR2 sequences are ENHRY and SYGVKD. CDR3 length equals 13 residues. Here the CDR3 DNA reads TGTGCCATCAGTGAAGTGGAGGCTTCACCCCTCCACTTT. Encoded protein: CAISEVEASPLHF.

In its sample, this clonotype was seen many times. The chain combines TRBV10-1 with TRBJ2-7; 8 bases are shared with TRBD2. This CDR3 has 15 amino acids. V dropped 2 bases and J dropped 0; count of bases not matched to a gene: 3. The germline V gene has CDR1 WNHNN and CDR2 SYGVQD (reference sequence). CDR3 residues: CASSEQSGSSYEQYF. The CDR3 bases are TGCGCCAGCAGTGAGCAAAGCGGGAGCTCCTACGAGCAGTACTTC.

This clonotype appeared many times. This chain joins TRBV18 and TRBJ2-3; D assignment may be TRBD1 or TRBD2 (5 bases each). Per germline, CDR1 KGHSH and CDR2 LQKENI. The CDR3 covers 14 residues. Trimming removed 4 bases at V and 3 bases at J, with 11 bases between. CDR3 protein: CASSRARETDTQYF. CDR3 DNA sequence: TGTGCCAGCTCACGTGCCAGGGAGACAGATACGCAGTATTTT.

This clonotype has at least ten counts. The CDR3 nucleotides are TGTGCCAGCAGTACCAGTCCTTTCTATGGCTACACCTTC. It encodes CASSTSPFYGYTF. The chain is built from TRBV27 and TRBJ1-2, with D unclear. The germline V gene encodes CDR1 MNHEY and CDR2 SMNVEV (reference sequence). This CDR3 has 13 residues. Between the trimmed V and J ends, which lost 5 bases and 4 bases, there was a span of 11 bases.

This rearrangement joins TRBV7-9 to TRBJ2-1; D gene ambiguous. V was cut by 7 bases and J by 2 bases, with 15 bases left in between. The V gene's germline CDR1 is SEHNR and CDR2 FQNEAQ (reference sequence). The CDR3 consists of 15 residues. The CDR3 is CASNSRGTPYNEQFF. CDR3 DNA sequence: TGTGCCAGCAACTCTCGTGGCACTCCCTACAATGAGCAGTTCTTC.

This chain connects TRBV15 to TRBJ2-1; D ambiguous. This CDR3 region has 15 residues. Trimming left V 4 bases short and J 7 bases short, with 17 bases between. The germline V gene encodes CDR1 LNHNV and CDR2 YYDKDF (reference sequence). The CDR3 sequence is CATSIHTGVRNEQFF. CDR3 DNA: TGTGCCACCAGCATCCACACGGGTGTGAGGAATGAGCAGTTCTTC.

This clonotype has a count of ten or more. The chain has TRBV27 and TRBJ2-1; D remains unclear. Germline CDR1 MNHEY, CDR2 SMNVEV (reference sequence). V was shortened by 1 base and J by 0 bases, with 10 bases between the two germline ends. The CDR3 sequence is 16 residues long. The CDR3 region has the DNA TGTGCCAGCAGTTTATACGCGGCTAGCTCCTACAATGAGCAGTTCTTC. Residues: CASSLYAASSYNEQFF.

This chain joins TRBV6-2 or TRBV6-3 and TRBJ1-5; D uncertain. V dropped 5 bases and J dropped 0 bases, with 17 bases sitting between them. Germline CDR1 MNHEY, CDR2 SVGEGT. CDR3 length: 17 residues. CDR3 DNA: TGTGCCAGCAGTCCCGGCCGTTCCGGGGATAGCAATCAGCCCCAGCATTTT. It translates to CASSPGRSGDSNQPQHF.

This clonotype has a count of ten or more. V gene TRBV29-1 combines with J gene TRBJ1-1; 9 nucleotides agree with TRBD1. The CDR3 sequence is 17 residues long. Trimming removed 7 bases from V and 4 bases from J; junction bases left unmatched: 19. Germline values: CDR1 SQVTM, CDR2 ANQGSEA. For the CDR3, the DNA is TGCAGCGCCGGACACCCGACAGGGGGGAAGGGTATCACTGAAGCTTTCTTT. It specifies CSAGHPTGGKGITEAFF.

This clonotype appeared many times. The V call is TRBV6-1, the J call TRBJ1-1, with D possibly being TRBD1 (5 bases). The CDR3 loop spans 13 amino acids. V was clipped by 3 bases and J by 1 base, with 6 bases between them. Germline CDR1 and CDR2: MNHNS and SASEGT. Here the CDR3 reads CASSDGGNTEAFF. The CDR3 DNA reads TGTGCCAGCAGTGACGGGGGGAACACTGAAGCTTTCTTT.

This clonotype was observed many times. J is TRBJ2-3 and V is TRBV18; no firm D call. The V end lost 4 bases, the J end lost 8 bases, and 13 bases lay between the germline ends. The germline V gene encodes CDR1 KGHSH and CDR2 LQKENI. The CDR3 has 13 amino acids. CDR3 sequence: CASSREVRTTQYF. The CDR3 DNA reads TGTGCCAGCTCACGCGAGGTGAGGACTACGCAGTATTTT.

This clonotype was counted ten times or more. This chain links TRBV28 with TRBJ2-2, with D perhaps TRBD2 (5 bases). V was clipped by 10 bases and J by 6 bases, with 21 bases between them. The CDR3 covers 15 residues. Per the germline V gene, CDR1 is MDHEN and CDR2 is SYDVKM. CDR3 nucleotides: TGTGCCACTCAGAGCCTTGGTGGGAGAGCCGGGGAGCTGTTTTTT. Residues: CATQSLGGRAGELFF.

This clonotype was counted between two and nine times. The chain has TRBV7-3 and TRBJ1-4, with a tentative D call TRBD1 (6 bases). Trimming cost V 1 base and J 7 bases, with 10 bases left between them. Germline V gene lookup returns CDR1 SGHTA and CDR2 FQGTGA. CDR3 length: 14 amino acids. CDR3: CASSLKGGGEKLFF. The CDR3 region has the DNA TGTGCCAGCAGCTTAAAGGGGGGGGGTGAAAAACTGTTTTTT.

A few counts support this clonotype. The rearrangement uses TRBV6-2 or TRBV6-3 and TRBJ2-1; D not certain. From germline, CDR1 is MNHEY and CDR2 SVGEGT. V was trimmed by 5 bases and J by 0 bases, leaving 11 bases between them. The CDR3 consists of 15 residues. In DNA form, the CDR3 reads TGTGCCAGCAGTCCCCACATGAGCTCCTACAATGAGCAGTTCTTC. It encodes CASSPHMSSYNEQFF.

This clonotype appeared a few times. The rearrangement uses TRBV3-1 and TRBJ2-1, with 7 bases aligning to TRBD2. V dropped 4 bases and J dropped 5; count of bases not matched to a gene: 8. The CDR3 runs to 15 residues. Germline CDR1 LGHDT, CDR2 YNNKEL (reference sequence). The CDR3 protein is CASSLLWEGNNEQFF. In DNA, the CDR3 is TGTGCCAGCAGCCTTTTGTGGGAGGGGAACAATGAGCAGTTCTTC.

The CDR3 DNA follows: TGTGCCAGTAGTATTCAAGGAGCTAATGAAAAACTGTTTTTT. Translated, it gives CASSIQGANEKLFF. This sequence joins TRBV19 and TRBJ1-4; D gene ambiguous. This CDR3 comprises 14 residues. V lost 3 bases to trimming and J lost 3 bases, with 8 bases between them. In germline, CDR1 is LNHDA, CDR2 SQIVND (reference sequence).